The 22 T cell receptor beta chains below all came from one sample that was sequenced in a study of blood T cell repertoires in COVID-19. Clones were sequenced by immunoSEQ multiplex PCR, and TCRdb holds only the in-frame ones, with some missing. Found here are under 300,000 clones, over 80% of them singletons; the top ten hold 5.5% to 7.5%. The specimen was peripheral blood. Receptors were obtained from a woman aged 60-75 years with active or convalescent COVID-19.

The rearrangement joins TRBV4-1 to TRBJ1-4; 7 positions match TRBD1. The CDR3 covers 14 residues. Germline lookup yields CDR1 MGHRA and CDR2 YSYEKL. Losses at the gene ends were 4 bases for V and 7 bases for J; bases not matched to a gene: 6. The CDR3 loop reads CASSPRQGGEKLFF. For the CDR3, the DNA is TGCGCCAGCAGCCCTCGACAGGGCGGTGAAAAACTGTTTTTT.

This chain connects TRBV3-1 (or the pseudogene TRBV3-2) to TRBJ2-6; 8 nucleotides line up with TRBD1. CDR1 is LGHDT, CDR2 YNNKEL, per germline (reference sequence). This CDR3 has 17 amino acids. V trimming: 2 bases; J trimming: 2 bases; junction bases outside the gene matches: 5. The CDR3 loop is CASSQPWTGTGANVLTF. CDR3 nucleotide sequence: TGTGCCAGCAGCCAACCGTGGACAGGGACTGGGGCCAACGTCCTGACTTTC.

V gene TRBV15 combines with J gene TRBJ2-1; perhaps TRBD2 as D (5 bases). Between the trimmed V and J ends, which lost 1 base and 10 bases, there was a span of 11 bases. There are 13 residues in the CDR3. Germline V lookup: CDR1 LNHNV, CDR2 YYDKDF (reference sequence). DNA for the CDR3: TGTGCCACCAGCAGAGGGGAGACACCAGAGCAGTTCTTC. Encoded protein: CATSRGETPEQFF.

In nucleotides, the CDR3 is TGTGCCAGCAGTTTAGGGGACTCGGCGGATCAGCCCCAGCATTTT. It specifies CASSLGDSADQPQHF. This chain connects TRBV28 to TRBJ1-5; TRBD1 is a possible D gene (5 bases). CDR1 is MDHEN, CDR2 SYDVKM, per germline. V was trimmed by 2 bases and J by 5 bases, leaving 13 bases between them. This CDR3 region has 15 residues.

The chain carries TRBV6-5 and TRBJ2-3, with 9 bases fitting TRBD2. This CDR3 comprises 15 residues. Germline CDR1 is MNHEY and CDR2 is SVGAGI. The trim removed 3 bases at V and 6 bases at J, leaving 7 bases unmatched. This CDR3 reads CASSYWASGTDTQYF. As DNA, the CDR3 is TGTGCCAGCAGTTATTGGGCTAGCGGGACGGATACGCAGTATTTT.

The chain employs TRBV6-2 or TRBV6-3 and TRBJ1-2; TRBD1 aligns across 7 bases. From germline, CDR1 is MNHEY and CDR2 SVGEGT. The length of the CDR3 is 14 residues. The trim removed 5 bases at V and 6 bases at J, leaving 9 bases unmatched. CDR3 sequence: CASSHPRDRDGYTF. As DNA, the CDR3 is TGTGCCAGCAGTCACCCCCGGGACAGAGATGGCTACACCTTC.

The chain couples TRBV2 to TRBJ1-4; D may be TRBD1 (6 bases). V was trimmed by 9 bases and J by 3 bases, leaving 14 bases between them. CDR3 length equals 14 residues. Germline loops: CDR1 SNHLY, CDR2 FYNNEI. The CDR3 sequence: CASRRGGSNEKLFF. Here the CDR3 DNA reads TGTGCCAGTAGACGAGGGGGATCTAATGAAAAACTGTTTTTT.

Worth noting for this clone: This same CDR3 is encoded by further DNA sequences in the sample. CDR3 bases: TGTGCCAGCAGCGGACAGGGGGCCGGGGAGCTGTTTTTT. This encodes CASSGQGAGELFF. The rearrangement uses TRBV2 and TRBJ2-2; the match to TRBD1 covers 10 bases. Trimming cost V 6 bases and J 6 bases; bases outside gene matches: 1. CDR1 SNHLY and CDR2 FYNNEI come from the germline V gene. This CDR3 comprises 13 residues.

The CDR3 spells CASSASGDSNQPQHF. The CDR3 coding sequence is TGTGCCAGCAGCGCCTCAGGGGATAGCAATCAGCCCCAGCATTTT. The rearrangement links TRBV6-6 to TRBJ1-5, with D tentatively TRBD1 (6 bases). The CDR3 covers 15 residues. V was cut by 6 bases and J by 0 bases, with 12 bases left in between. The germline V gene has CDR1 MNHNY and CDR2 SVGAGI (reference sequence).

The chain couples TRBV11-2 to TRBJ1-3; D is unclear. Trimming removed 5 bases at V and 5 bases at J, with 16 bases between. The CDR3 has 15 amino acids. Germline CDR1 SGHAT, CDR2 FQNNGV. The CDR3 spells CASSPRRDLRNTIYF. The DNA of the CDR3 is TGTGCCAGCAGCCCACGTCGAGATTTAAGAAACACCATATATTTT.

The chain uses TRBV5-5 and TRBJ1-2; 9 positions agree with TRBD1. CDR1 SGHKS and CDR2 YYEKEE come from the germline V gene (reference sequence). With V trimmed by 4 bases and J by 3 bases, 13 bases remained unmatched. CDR3 length: 17 residues. Here the CDR3 DNA reads TGTGCCAGCAGCGCGGACCTTACAGGGGGCAGTTACTATGGCTACACCTTC. It codes for CASSADLTGGSYYGYTF.

CDR3 in DNA: TGCGCCAGCAGCAAAGAGGGGGCCGATGGCTACACCTTC. This codes for CASSKEGADGYTF. The gene calls are TRBV5-1 and TRBJ1-2; 7 bases are shared with TRBD1. The V gene end was trimmed by 4 bases and the J gene end by 6 bases; junction bases not matched to a gene: 6. In germline, CDR1 is SGHRS, CDR2 YFSETQ. The CDR3 extends over 13 amino acids.

The CDR3 spells CASSKSAGAVDTQYF. The DNA of the CDR3 is TGTGCCAGCAGTAAATCTGCGGGAGCAGTAGATACGCAGTATTTT. The gene calls are TRBV6-4 and TRBJ2-3, with TRBD2 identical over 7 bases. The CDR3 extends over 15 amino acids. Germline V gives CDR1 MRHNA, CDR2 SNTAGT. The V gene end was trimmed by 5 bases and the J gene end by 5 bases; junction bases not matched to a gene: 10.

To note about this clone: One junction end disagrees with the germline gene, perhaps due to a read error. This chain uses TRBV7-7 with TRBJ2-5; 14 bases match TRBD2. Germline CDR1 and CDR2: SSHAT and FNYEAQ (reference sequence). The CDR3 has 16 residues. The CDR3 sequence is CASSLGLAGGQETQYF. CDR3 DNA sequence: TGTGCTAGCAGCCTAGGACTAGCGGGGGGTCAAGAGACCCAGTACTTC.

This sequence joins TRBV10-3 and TRBJ2-5, with a weak D call TRBD2 (6 bases). The CDR3 is 18 residues long. Trimming left V 2 bases short and J 1 base short, with 20 bases between. Germline V gene data show CDR1 as ENHRY and CDR2 as SYGVKD. The CDR3 spells CAISEGVAETPGQETQYF. The DNA for the CDR3 is TGTGCCATCAGTGAGGGGGTAGCGGAGACGCCCGGCCAAGAGACCCAGTACTTC.

This rearrangement joins TRBV10-1 to TRBJ2-5; a weak D match, TRBD1 (7 bases). CDR3 length: 15 amino acids. V dropped 6 bases and J dropped 5 bases, with 19 bases sitting between them. CDR1 and CDR2 (germline): WNHNN, SYGVQD (reference sequence). The CDR3 coding sequence is TGCGCCAGCAGGAGGGACAGCGCGGCGGGGGAGACCCAGTACTTC. Its protein product is CASRRDSAAGETQYF.

With regard to this clone: This CDR3 is also generated by other DNA sequences in the sample. This chain uses TRBV3-1 (or the pseudogene TRBV3-2) with TRBJ2-1; 10 bases are shared with TRBD2. This CDR3 spans 15 amino acids. Germline CDR1 and CDR2: LGHDT and YNNKEL (reference sequence). V lost 0 bases and J lost 9; bases outside the gene matches: 5. CDR3 DNA: TGTGCCAGCAGCCAAGATCAGCGGGAGGGAGGTGAGCAGTTCTTC. Translated, it gives CASSQDQREGGEQFF.

This clone was observed a single time. The V call is TRBV5-6, the J call TRBJ2-4, with 7 bases that match TRBD2. With V trimmed by 0 bases and J by 6 bases, 9 bases remained unmatched. The CDR3 loop spans 16 amino acids. Per the germline V gene, CDR1 is SGHDT and CDR2 is YYEEEE. For the CDR3, the DNA is TGTGCCAGCAGCTTGGAAACGGGAGGCCCCCCAAACATTCAGTACTTC. Translating it yields CASSLETGGPPNIQYF.

The chain combines TRBV12-3 or TRBV12-4 with TRBJ2-7, with 8 bases fitting TRBD2. V shed 11 bases, J shed 2 bases, and the junction held 5 bases outside the gene matches. This CDR3 has 12 residues. The CDR3 loop is CASGLVAYEQYF. In DNA, the CDR3 is TGTGCCTCGGGACTAGTGGCCTACGAGCAGTACTTC.

The chain recombines TRBV12-3 or TRBV12-4 with TRBJ1-2, with 7 bases fitting TRBD1. The CDR3 contains 13 residues. With 4 bases clipped from V and 2 bases from J, the junction kept 1 base outside the gene matches. The DNA for the CDR3 is TGTGCCAGCAGTTCCAGGGGGAACTATGGCTACACCTTC. This translates into CASSSRGNYGYTF.

The chain recombines TRBV19 with TRBJ2-1; 7 bases align to TRBD1. In germline, CDR1 is LNHDA, CDR2 SQIVND (reference sequence). The CDR3 spans 15 residues. V shed 10 bases and J 4 bases; nucleotides not matched to a gene: 13. As DNA, the CDR3 is TGTGCCATAGCCCGGCCAGGGGGAAATTACAATGAGCAGTTCTTC. This gives the protein CAIARPGGNYNEQFF. Supplemented by reference TRBV19 and TRBJ2-1, the full variable domain reads DGGITQSPKYLFRKEGQNVTLSCEQNLNHDAMYWYRQDPGQGLRLIYYSQIVNDFQKGDIAEGYSVSREKKESFPLTVTSAQKNPTAFYLCAIARPGGNYNEQFFGPGTRLTVL.

J is TRBJ2-1 and V is TRBV30; 9 bases line up with TRBD1. Germline CDR1 and CDR2: GTSNPN and SVGIG (reference sequence). The ends lost 5 bases at V and 0 bases at J; junction bases unmatched: 8. This CDR3 comprises 16 residues. In DNA form, the CDR3 reads TGTGCCTGGTGGGACAGGGCTAAAAGCTCCTACAATGAGCAGTTCTTC. Its translation is CAWWDRAKSSYNEQFF.